This T cell receptor (beta chain) was found in a study of shared clonotypes between healthy human individuals (TCRdb year 2020). For the study in its entirety: The cohort comprised two women and a few men aged 18 to 49 years. Between about 0.9 and 10 billion PBMCs per donor were obtained by leukapheresis. For each donor, CD4 naive and CD4 memory were each given three plates, CD8 naive was given two plates, and CD8 memory was given one plate. To increase sequencing depth and limit assay-specific biases, different laboratories used diverse techniques to prepare libraries and sequence TCR repertoires. To estimate repertoire size and how much clonotypes are shared between individuals, the study performed deep sequencing of blood TCR repertoires from five healthy adults.

Using the deep immunoSEQ assay, TCR CDR3 regions were amplified from genomic DNA by multiplex PCR. Extracted genomic DNA from each cell subset was spread evenly across all wells of several immunoSEQ 96-well plates, with each plate serving as a replicate. For sorted subsets, about 210 ng of genomic DNA, equivalent to 25,000 to 35,000 T cell genomes, went into each replicate PCR. The purified libraries were quantified using a Qubit 3.0 fluorometer, sized with a Bioanalyzer 2100, and then quantified again using the KAPA Library Quantification kit. Every immunoSEQ 96-well plate was sequenced on a dedicated single-read 150-cycle Illumina NextSeq 550 flow cell. Under the source paper's analysis protocol: Because only junctional sequences without quality scores were contained in the immunoSEQ output, filtering matching that applied to full-length reads could not be performed. To assign V/J genes and CDR3, sequences were annotated using PyIR, a Python wrapper for IgBLAST v1.9, with IMGT germline references. Reads with weak V/J assignments (E-value above 1e-6), missing CDR3, stop codons, out-of-frame junctions, or ambiguous translated residues were removed. V3J clonotypes were defined as sequences sharing an identical inferred V gene, J gene, and CDR3 amino acid sequence. Percentage overlap between repertoires was computed as shared unique clonotypes divided by the size of the smaller repertoire. RTK rarefaction, the Chao1 estimator, and Recon v2.1 estimates of unobserved clonotypes were used to assess repertoire richness. For all TCRbeta clonotypes obtained by the gDNA method from a few donors, generation probabilities were computed with OLGA. The immuneACCESS repertoire file appears here via TCRdb, limited to in-frame rearrangements. These files lack a portion of the clones; in checked studies, under half of the deficit traces to unresolved V genes, and the cause of the others is not known. V, J and clone size reflect that table, while D and trimming were determined from the DNA. In all, the sample holds over a million clones, and 75% to 85% of those were seen once. More than 0.5% of the sample is held by the ten biggest clonotypes.

Comments on this clone: There is no known antigen for this receptor. Within one base of it there is no much larger clone, and no base qualities were kept.

Overall study outcomes, separate from this receptor: Sampling was restricted to blood, and TCR repertoires in tissue are likely to differ from TCR repertoires in blood. Naive subsets generally had larger estimated clonotype richness than memory subsets. Across four donors, about 5.2% of naive CD4, 3% to 3.5% of naive CD8, 2.3% of memory CD4, and about 0.4% of memory CD8 clonotypes were shared. Based on pairwise subsampling, the degree of clonotype sharing among donors was expected to be affected by sequencing depth. Because the study included a small number of donors, the genetic and exposure-history diversity represented was limited. Even with the large sequencing depth, rarefaction of the sorted-subset datasets indicated that sequencing was incomplete. Compared with non-shared clonotypes, clonotypes shared by all four sorted-subset donors had higher generation probabilities.

The CDR3, cysteine through phenylalanine, is 16 amino acids long. Only the CDR3 part of the read is kept: 48 bases, read in frame from the first base. Cut back by 4 bases and 6 bases, the V and J ends lie 19 bases apart. The germline V gene yields SGHDN for CDR1 and FVKESK for CDR2. The donors were healthy, HIV-negative adults who had no recently reported acute infections or vaccinations. Only Caucasian adults living in Nashville, Tennessee, USA were represented among the donors. CD4+ T cells were enriched by magnetic negative selection, after which naive cells were positively selected on CD45RA and the negative fraction was taken as the memory subset. Blood was collected by leukapheresis, and PBMCs were isolated by Ficoll-Histopaque density gradient centrifugation and then cryopreserved in liquid nitrogen vapor phase. Analytical flow cytometry was used to check the purity and quantity of each magnetically sorted T cell population. Genomic DNA was isolated from each sorted fraction and quantified by UV absorbance on a Nanodrop 2000c.

Rearrangement joined TRBV14 to TRBJ2-1; TRBD1 is a weak D gene call, 6 bases matching. Sequences were obtained from memory CD4+ T cells from PBMCs. This specimen's cell subset or site label, per the study, means: CD45RA-negative fraction. The sequence was collected from a man aged 18 to 30 in good health. Some clones in this sample may be carry-over from other donors' samples. This receptor carries the CDR3 CASSRAGDISLNEQFF. The nucleotide sequence is TGTGCCAGCAGCCGGGCAGGGGACATATCTCTCAATGAGCAGTTCTTC.